The 16 T cell receptor beta chains presented below share a single source sample, sequenced in a study of breast tumors, draining lymph nodes, adjacent tissues. The lymph nodes were axillary draining lymph nodes from breast cancer patients. TCRdb reanalysed the multiplex PCR reads using MiXCR and keeps one entry per CDR3 protein. The sample contains over 250,000 distinct CDR3 sequences, roughly 30% of which appear only once. Sequencing was done on a sample of axillary lymph node tissue. These receptors were obtained from a female donor with breast cancer. Some clones in this sample may be carry-over from other donors' samples.

This clonotype was counted ten times or more. The chain joins TRBV9 to TRBJ1-6; D call uncertain. This CDR3 has 15 amino acids. V was pared by 5 bases and J by 3 bases, with 12 bases between. Germline V gene sequence: CDR1 SGDLS, CDR2 YYNGEE. In DNA, the CDR3 is TGTGCCAGCAGTCCCGACGGAGACTATAATTCACCCCTCCACTTT. Amino acids: CASSPDGDYNSPLHF.

The J gene is TRBJ2-7, the V gene TRBV2; 11 bases are shared with TRBD2. This CDR3 contains 15 residues. Germline CDR1 and CDR2: SNHLY and FYNNEI. Losses at the gene ends were 4 bases for V and 2 bases for J; bases not matched to a gene: 4. The CDR3 loop reads CASSVVLAGAYEQYF. In DNA form, the CDR3 reads TGTGCCAGCAGTGTAGTACTAGCGGGAGCCTACGAGCAGTACTTC.

This clonotype occurred many times. V usage is TRBV6-4 and J usage is TRBJ2-1; possibly TRBD1 for D (6 bases). The CDR3 has 14 amino acids. Per germline, CDR1 MRHNA and CDR2 SNTAGT. V was pared by 7 bases and J by 6 bases, with 16 bases between. CDR3 sequence: CASKGEGTGNEQFF. CDR3 coding DNA: TGTGCCAGCAAGGGGGAAGGAACGGGCAATGAGCAGTTCTTC.

The table lists this clonotype with many counts. CDR3 in amino acids: CSARDLGKYEQYF. CDR3 DNA sequence: TGCAGTGCTAGAGATCTCGGGAAATACGAGCAGTACTTC. J is TRBJ2-7 and V is TRBV20-1, with a weak D call TRBD2 (5 bases). V was pared by 0 bases and J by 4 bases, with 10 bases between. The germline CDR1 and CDR2 sequences are DFQATT and SNEGSKA (reference sequence). CDR3 length equals 13 residues.

The rearrangement uses TRBV25-1 and TRBJ1-4; perhaps TRBD1 as D (5 bases). Germline CDR1 is MGHDK and CDR2 is SYGVNS. The CDR3 spans 12 residues. V shed 6 bases and J shed 6 bases, with 8 bases lying between them. CDR3 sequence (DNA): TGTGCCAGCAGGGGGCGCGATGAAAAACTGTTTTTT. Residues: CASRGRDEKLFF.

Concerning this clonotype: No conserved phenylalanine or tryptophan ends this CDR3, so it is likely a read error. V usage is TRBV6-1 and J usage is TRBJ2-3; 8 bases align to TRBD2. This CDR3 has 16 amino acids. With V trimmed by 5 bases and J by 4 bases, 11 bases remained unmatched. CDR1 is MNHNS, CDR2 SASEGT, per germline. For the CDR3, the DNA is TGTGCCAGCAGTCACTCGAGTGGGACTAGTGCAGATACGCAGTATCTT. Protein product: CASSHSSGTSADTQYL.

A word on this clonotype: A clone one base away is much larger, so this may be a read error. The CDR3 DNA follows: TGTGCCTGGAGTGTGTCAGAGGACCATAATTCACCCCTCCACTTT. This gives the protein CAWSVSEDHNSPLHF. This chain links TRBV30 with TRBJ1-6; no reliable D call. In germline, CDR1 is GTSNPN, CDR2 SVGIG (reference sequence). This CDR3 has 15 amino acids. The V gene lost 0 bases and the J gene lost 5 bases, with 11 bases spanning the gap.

Concerning this clonotype itself: At one boundary the junction diverges from the germline segment, which might be a read error. The rearrangement joins TRBV12-5 to TRBJ2-5; D may be TRBD1 (5 bases). The CDR3 extends over 13 amino acids. From germline, CDR1 is LGHNT and CDR2 FRNRAP. Here the CDR3 DNA reads TGTGCTAGTGGATACACAGGTTTGGAGACCCAGCGCTTC. Protein: CASGYTGLETQRF.

This clonotype was seen many times. The rearrangement links TRBV3-1 to TRBJ2-1; D is unclear. CDR1 and CDR2 (germline): LGHDT, YNNKEL (reference sequence). The CDR3 sequence is 12 residues long. V shed 1 base and J shed 7 bases, with 5 bases lying between them. In DNA form, the CDR3 reads TGTGCCAGCAGCCAAGGACGGAATGAGCAGTTCTTC. The encoded protein is CASSQGRNEQFF.

This clonotype was counted a few times. Given a much more abundant clone one base away, this may be a read error. The chain couples TRBV20-1 to TRBJ1-6; perhaps TRBD1 as D (6 bases). Looked up from germline, CDR1 is DFQATT and CDR2 is SNEGSKA (reference sequence). This CDR3 region has 12 residues. The DNA for the CDR3 is TGCAGTGTGGGGGGGGCAGGTTCACCCCCCCACTTT. It encodes CSVGGAGSPPHF.

This clonotype turned up a few times. The genes are TRBV28 and TRBJ2-1; D is perhaps TRBD1 (6 bases). Trimming left V 1 base short and J 6 bases short, with 10 bases between. Germline CDR1 reads MDHEN; CDR2 reads SYDVKM. The CDR3 loop spans 14 amino acids. CDR3 residues: CASSLFRGSNEQFF. In nucleotides, the CDR3 is TGTGCCAGCAGTTTATTCAGGGGTAGCAATGAGCAGTTCTTC. The entire variable domain, with the rest obtained from reference TRBV28 and TRBJ2-1, is as follows: DVKVTQSSRYLVKRTGEKVFLECVQDMDHENMFWYRQDPGLGLRLIYFSYDVKMKEKGDIPEGYSVSREKKERFSLILESASTNQTSMYLCASSLFRGSNEQFFGPGTRLTVL.

This clonotype was picked up many times. The rearrangement uses TRBV24-1 and TRBJ1-2, with D unclear. V was clipped by 0 bases and J by 2 bases, with 6 bases between them. The V gene's germline CDR1 is KGHDR and CDR2 SFDVKD. The CDR3 loop spans 14 amino acids. DNA of the CDR3: TGTGCCACCAGTGATTTGGAAAGGAACTATGGCTACACCTTC. It is translated as CATSDLERNYGYTF.

As concerns this clonotype: A much more abundant neighbour one base away suggests this may be a read error. The V call is TRBV9, the J call TRBJ2-1; TRBD2 matches 11 bases. The germline CDR1 and CDR2 sequences are SGDLS and YYNGEE. CDR3 length: 21 residues. The CDR3 coding sequence is TGTGCCAGCAGCGTAGTCGCACTGGTAGCGGGAGGGCGTCGCTCCTACAATGAGCAGTCCTTC. Its protein product is CASSVVALVAGGRRSYNEQSF.

This clonotype showed up many times. The chain links TRBV12-3 or TRBV12-4 to TRBJ2-3, with 14 bases matching TRBD2. This CDR3 is built from 15 residues. V was clipped by 5 bases and J by 4 bases; unmatched bases: 2. As DNA, the CDR3 is TGTGCCAGCAGTCGACTAGCGGGAGGGTCAGATACGCAGTATTTT. The encoded protein is CASSRLAGGSDTQYF.

This chain uses TRBV7-2 with TRBJ2-5; 8 positions match TRBD2. This CDR3 has 15 amino acids. In germline, CDR1 is SGHTA, CDR2 FQGNSA. V lost 5 bases, J lost 2 bases, and 7 bases stayed unmatched. CDR3 sequence (DNA): TGTGCCAGCAGCAGCCCGGGAGGGCCACAAGAGACCCAGTACTTC. Translation gives CASSSPGGPQETQYF.

At least ten counts were recorded for this clonotype. The rearrangement joins TRBV24-1 to TRBJ2-3; D may match TRBD1 or TRBD2 (5 bases each). Trimming stripped 0 bases from V and 4 bases from J, with 16 bases between. Germline V gene data show CDR1 as KGHDR and CDR2 as SFDVKD. This CDR3 spans 17 amino acids. The DNA for the CDR3 is TGTGCCACCAGTGATTTGGGACCAGGGACGAGCCCAGATACGCAGTATTTT. Its translation: CATSDLGPGTSPDTQYF.